This is a list of T cell receptor beta chains from one sample in a study of blood T cell repertoires in COVID-19. Clones were sequenced by immunoSEQ multiplex PCR, and TCRdb holds only the in-frame ones, with some missing. This table holds about 350,000 clones, 88% found once. The sample taken for sequencing was PBMCs or T cells enriched from blood (not recorded which). Every receptor here comes from a woman aged 30 to 39 who had been exposed to COVID-19. Each CDR3 is given with its conserved first and last residue. The D gene is left open where the match is weak. A row's size may be missing; if present it is once, few, many or a size class.

J gene: TRBJ2-2
clone size: -
V gene: TRBV5-6
D gene: TRBD1
CDR3 DNA: TGTGCCAGCAGCTTATATTTAGGACAGGGCACCGGGGAGCTGTTTTTT
CDR3 protein: CASSLYLGQGTGELFF

J gene: TRBJ2-1
clone size: -
V gene: TRBV30
D gene: -
CDR3 DNA: TGTGCCTGGAGTGAAACGGGGGATGAGCAGTTCTTC
CDR3 protein: CAWSETGDEQFF

J gene: TRBJ2-3
clone size: -
V gene: TRBV7-3
D gene: TRBD1
CDR3 DNA: TGTGCCAGCAGCTCACGGACAGGGGAGGCAGATACGCAGTATTTT
CDR3 protein: CASSSRTGEADTQYF

J gene: TRBJ2-2
clone size: -
V gene: TRBV5-1
D gene: TRBD1
CDR3 DNA: TGCGCCAGCAGCTTGGAAGGGGGACAGGGCGAAAAGACCGGGGAGCTGTTTTTT
CDR3 protein: CASSLEGGQGEKTGELFF

J gene: TRBJ1-6
clone size: -
V gene: TRBV23-1
D gene: -
CDR3 DNA: TGCGCCAGCAGTCAATCGTGGGCCTCCTGTATTTTCCGCTTT
CDR3 protein: CASSQSWASCIFRF

J gene: TRBJ1-1
clone size: -
V gene: TRBV11-1
D gene: -
CDR3 DNA: TGTGCCAGCAGCTTAGGGTTAACAGGGTGGACTGAAGCTTTCTTT
CDR3 protein: CASSLGLTGWTEAFF

J gene: TRBJ2-5
clone size: -
V gene: TRBV9
D gene: TRBD2
CDR3 DNA: TGTGCCAGCAGCCCCCGGGGACTAGCGGTTGGGGAGACCCAGTACTTC
CDR3 protein: CASSPRGLAVGETQYF

J gene: TRBJ2-1
clone size: -
V gene: TRBV5-1
D gene: -
CDR3 DNA: TGCGCCAGCAGCTTGGGCGGTAGGGGCAATGAGCAGTTCTTC
CDR3 protein: CASSLGGRGNEQFF

J gene: TRBJ1-1
clone size: once
V gene: TRBV28
D gene: -
CDR3 DNA: TGTGCCAGCAGTTTATCGGGTATAAACACTGAAGCTTTCTTT
CDR3 protein: CASSLSGINTEAFF

J gene: TRBJ1-2
clone size: -
V gene: TRBV19
D gene: TRBD1
CDR3 DNA: TGTGCCAGTACTCCAATGGGACAGCCACTTTATGGCTACACCTTC
CDR3 protein: CASTPMGQPLYGYTF

J gene: TRBJ2-6
clone size: -
V gene: TRBV27
D gene: TRBD1
CDR3 DNA: TGTGCCAGCAGTTTCATACAGGGGGGTTCTGGGGCCAACGTCCTGACTTTC
CDR3 protein: CASSFIQGGSGANVLTF

J gene: TRBJ2-7
clone size: -
V gene: TRBV19
D gene: -
CDR3 DNA: TGTGCCAGTAGTAAAACCGGGACTGGGACCTACGAGCAGTACTTC
CDR3 protein: CASSKTGTGTYEQYF

J gene: TRBJ2-1
clone size: few
V gene: TRBV13
D gene: -
CDR3 DNA: TGTGCCAGCAGCCCCCGCGGCGCGAGGGCGATATACAATGAGCAGTTCTTC
CDR3 protein: CASSPRGARAIYNEQFF

J gene: TRBJ2-3
clone size: -
V gene: TRBV14
D gene: -
CDR3 DNA: TGTGCCAGCAGCCCGACACAAGATACGCAGTATTTT
CDR3 protein: CASSPTQDTQYF

J gene: TRBJ1-2
clone size: -
V gene: TRBV2
D gene: -
CDR3 DNA: TGTGCCAGCAGTGCCTCTTCGGCGAACGGGGGCTACACCTTC
CDR3 protein: CASSASSANGGYTF

J gene: TRBJ2-5
clone size: -
V gene: TRBV11-3
D gene: -
CDR3 DNA: TGTGCCAGCAGCCGACAGCCCCAAGAGACCCAGTACTTC
CDR3 protein: CASSRQPQETQYF

J gene: TRBJ2-7
clone size: -
V gene: TRBV6-2/TRBV6-3
D gene: TRBD2
CDR3 DNA: TGTGCCAGCAGTTACCTGAAAAGCGGGAGTTACGAGCAGTACTTC
CDR3 protein: CASSYLKSGSYEQYF

J gene: TRBJ1-5
clone size: -
V gene: TRBV9
D gene: -
CDR3 DNA: TGTGCCAGCAGCGTAGTCGGGGGTGGCAACCATCAGCCCCAGCATTTT
CDR3 protein: CASSVVGGGNHQPQHF

J gene: TRBJ2-7
clone size: -
V gene: TRBV7-3
D gene: TRBD2
CDR3 DNA: TGTGCCAGCAGCCCGGGACTAGCGGAGACCTACGAGCAGTACTTC
CDR3 protein: CASSPGLAETYEQYF

J gene: TRBJ2-3
clone size: -
V gene: TRBV5-1
D gene: TRBD2
CDR3 DNA: TGCGCCAGCAGCCCGGGACTAGCGGGAGATGTTCCAGATACGCAGTATTTT
CDR3 protein: CASSPGLAGDVPDTQYF

J gene: TRBJ1-5
clone size: -
V gene: TRBV19
D gene: TRBD1
CDR3 DNA: TGTGCCAGTAAGGATATGGGGACAGGCAATCAGCCCCAGCATTTT
CDR3 protein: CASKDMGTGNQPQHF

J gene: TRBJ2-5
clone size: -
V gene: TRBV7-9
D gene: TRBD1
CDR3 DNA: TGTGCCAGCAGCTTTTTGGGACAGGGGGAGTGGAGCCAGTACTTC
CDR3 protein: CASSFLGQGEWSQYF

J gene: TRBJ2-7
clone size: -
V gene: TRBV5-1
D gene: TRBD2
CDR3 DNA: TGCGCCAGCAGCACACTAGCGGGGGGCTCCTACGAGCAGTACTTC
CDR3 protein: CASSTLAGGSYEQYF

J gene: TRBJ2-2
clone size: -
V gene: TRBV29-1
D gene: TRBD2
CDR3 DNA: TGCAGCGTTGTAGCCGGGGTAGCGGGATTCACCGGGGAGCTGTTTTTT
CDR3 protein: CSVVAGVAGFTGELFF

J gene: TRBJ1-5
clone size: -
V gene: TRBV7-2
D gene: -
CDR3 DNA: TGTGCCAGCAGCCCGGGCGGGGGGATGAGGGCCCAGCATTTT
CDR3 protein: CASSPGGGMRAQHF